This entry lists 19 T cell receptor beta chains sequenced from one sample in a study of neurological immune-mediated disorders. TCRdb re-analysed the 5' RACE reads in MiXCR, keeping a single row per CDR3 protein. The data contain some 30,000 distinct CDR3 sequences, approximately 15% of them singletons. Material for sequencing was PBMCs. These receptors were obtained from a man in his 70s in good health.

There are many counts of this clonotype. The rearrangement links TRBV6-4 to TRBJ2-3, with TRBD2 as a possible D gene (6 bases). Germline values: CDR1 MRHNA, CDR2 SNTAGT. This CDR3 comprises 14 residues. V was pared by 6 bases and J by 9 bases, with 19 bases between. The CDR3 sequence is CASSHGLPVRTQYF. Here the CDR3 DNA reads TGTGCCAGCAGCCACGGACTACCCGTTAGAACGCAGTATTTT.

The J gene is TRBJ2-1, the V gene TRBV9, with D perhaps matching TRBD1 (6 bases). CDR1 SGDLS and CDR2 YYNGEE come from the germline V gene. CDR3 length equals 12 residues. The V end was cut by 4 bases, the J end by 10 bases, with 12 bases between. The CDR3 DNA sequence: TGTGCCAGCAGCAGGATAGGGGGAGAGCAGTTCTTC. Its translation: CASSRIGGEQFF.

This clonotype was counted at least ten times. This chain connects TRBV7-2 to TRBJ2-1, with D uncertain. The CDR3 is 15 amino acids. Germline CDR1 SGHTA, CDR2 FQGNSA. V lost 4 bases and J lost 0, with 10 bases in between. The CDR3 reads CASSSWKSSYNEQFF. The DNA for the CDR3 is TGTGCCAGCAGCTCCTGGAAAAGCTCCTACAATGAGCAGTTCTTC.

In this sample, this clonotype turned up many times. No DNA is shown, since the ends of the CDR3 on it are uncertain; the CDR3 is the one TCRdb lists. This CDR3 reads CAISFGPGGFTDSPLHF. The chain carries TRBV10-3 and TRBJ1-6; TRBD1, the table's D call, lacks a check against the DNA. The CDR3 is 17 residues long, counting both termini. In germline, CDR1 is ENHRY, CDR2 SYGVKD.

At least ten counts were recorded for this clonotype. The J gene is TRBJ2-7, the V gene TRBV20-1; the D call may be TRBD1 or TRBD2 (6 bases each). Trimming pared 3 bases from V and 0 bases from J, leaving 12 bases between. Germline-derived CDR1 and CDR2 are DFQATT and SNEGSKA (reference sequence). CDR3 size: 14 residues. CDR3 residues: CSASGGQFSYEQYF. The CDR3 DNA sequence: TGCAGTGCTAGCGGGGGACAATTCTCCTACGAGCAGTACTTC.

This clonotype showed up many times. V usage is TRBV7-6 and J usage is TRBJ2-2; 9 nucleotides match TRBD1. CDR1 and CDR2 (germline): SGHVS, FNYEAQ. V shed 5 bases and J 1 base; nucleotides not matched to a gene: 2. CDR3 size: 15 residues. In DNA, the CDR3 is TGTGCCAGCAGCCGGGACAGGGAGAACACCGGGGAGCTGTTTTTT. This encodes CASSRDRENTGELFF. Looking up the rest from reference TRBV7-6 and TRBJ2-2 gives the full variable domain: GAGVSQSPRYKVTKRGQDVALRCDPISGHVSLYWYRQALGQGPEFLTYFNYEAQQDKSGLPNDRFSAERPEGSISTLTIQRTEQRDSAMYRCASSRDRENTGELFFGEGSRLTVL.

There are many counts of this clonotype. The chain is built from TRBV10-3 and TRBJ2-1, with TRBD1 identical over 11 bases. Germline-derived CDR1 and CDR2 are ENHRY and SYGVKD. The CDR3 has 19 amino acids. The J segment lost 4 bases and the V segment lost 0 bases, leaving 11 bases of the junction unmatched. In DNA form, the CDR3 reads TGTGCCATCAGTGAGTCCCCAGGGACAGGGGGAGTGCTGTACAATGAGCAGTTCTTC. Its protein is CAISESPGTGGVLYNEQFF.

At least ten counts were recorded for this clonotype. The chain carries TRBV20-1 and TRBJ2-1; 8 nucleotides align to TRBD2. The CDR3 is made up of 13 amino acids. The trim removed 3 bases at V and 7 bases at J, leaving 5 bases unmatched. Germline loops: CDR1 DFQATT, CDR2 SNEGSKA (reference sequence). The CDR3 sequence is CSASGGARNEQFF. In DNA form, the CDR3 reads TGCAGTGCTAGCGGGGGGGCTAGGAATGAGCAGTTCTTC.

The table lists this clonotype with many counts. For the CDR3, the DNA is TGCAGTGCTCATGGGGGGGGGCGGTTAACTGAAGCTTTCTTT. Translating it yields CSAHGGGRLTEAFF. The chain carries TRBV20-1 and TRBJ1-1; perhaps TRBD1 as D (6 bases). CDR3 length: 14 amino acids. The V end was cut by 5 bases, the J end by 5 bases, with 18 bases between. Per the germline V gene, CDR1 is DFQATT and CDR2 is SNEGSKA (reference sequence).

V and J are TRBV2 and TRBJ1-2, with TRBD1 identical over 9 bases. Germline trimming cut 6 bases from V and 1 base from J; bases unmatched to any gene: 12. CDR3 length: 17 amino acids. The germline gives CDR1 SNHLY, CDR2 FYNNEI. The CDR3 protein is CASRSGVGTGFNYGYTF. CDR3 DNA: TGTGCCAGCAGGAGCGGGGTAGGGACAGGGTTTAACTATGGCTACACCTTC.

This clonotype is termed medium-sized. The chain employs TRBV29-1 and TRBJ2-3, with 12 bases that match TRBD2. J gave up 2 bases and V 4 bases, and 4 bases lay outside the gene matches. Looked up from germline, CDR1 is SQVTM and CDR2 is ANQGSEA. CDR3 size: 15 residues. CDR3 DNA sequence: TGCAGCGTTGCGACTAGCGGGGGAATCACAGATACGCAGTATTTT. Translating it yields CSVATSGGITDTQYF.

This clonotype has a count of ten or more. J is TRBJ1-2 and V is TRBV11-2, with 7 bases matching TRBD1. The CDR3 length is 15 residues. The V and J ends lost 2 bases and 4 bases, in that order; junction bases with no gene match: 7. From germline, CDR1 is SGHAT and CDR2 FQNNGV. The CDR3 bases are TGTGCCAGCAGCTTAACCCCGACAGGGAGCTATGGCTACACCTTC. Its translation: CASSLTPTGSYGYTF. Filled out from reference TRBV11-2 and TRBJ1-2, the complete variable domain reads EAGVAQSPRYKIIEKRQSVAFWCNPISGHATLYWYQQILGQGPKLLIQFQNNGVVDDSQLPKDRFSAERLKGVDSTLKIQPAKLEDSAVYLCASSLTPTGSYGYTFGSGTRLTVV.

In its sample, this clonotype was seen many times. The chain combines TRBV5-6 with TRBJ1-2; 9 nucleotides agree with TRBD1. The CDR3 is 15 amino acids. V was clipped by 3 bases and J by 4 bases; unmatched bases: 7. Germline loops: CDR1 SGHDT, CDR2 YYEEEE. For the CDR3, the DNA is TGTGCCAGCAGCTCGGGACAGGGAGGATTCTATGGCTACACCTTC. This translates into CASSSGQGGFYGYTF.

This clonotype was detected many times. The chain has TRBV4-3 and TRBJ2-1, with 7 positions matching TRBD1. V dropped 1 base and J dropped 6; count of bases not matched to a gene: 15. Germline assignment: CDR1 LGHNA and CDR2 YSLEER. This CDR3 region has 18 residues. DNA of the CDR3: TGCGCCAGCAGCCAAGCTAGGACAGGCCCTTGGACATCCAATGAGCAGTTCTTC. It is translated as CASSQARTGPWTSNEQFF.

This clonotype was counted many times. This sequence joins TRBV20-1 and TRBJ1-4, with no clear D. This CDR3 spans 12 amino acids. CDR1 DFQATT and CDR2 SNEGSKA come from the germline V gene (reference sequence). CDR3 nucleotides: TGCAGCGGCTACGGGACTAATGAAAAACTGTTTTTT. Residues: CSGYGTNEKLFF.

There are many counts of this clonotype. The chain recombines TRBV5-1 with TRBJ2-3; 14 bases map to TRBD2. CDR1 SGHRS and CDR2 YFSETQ come from the germline V gene. There are 17 residues in the CDR3. Trimming took 3 bases from V and 2 from J; bases not matched to a gene: 5. As DNA, the CDR3 is TGCGCCAGCAGCTCCGGACTAGCGGGGGGCCACACAGATACGCAGTATTTT. This gives the protein CASSSGLAGGHTDTQYF.

This chain joins TRBV6-5 and TRBJ1-6; TRBD1 aligns across 7 bases. V shed 6 bases and J 10 bases; nucleotides not matched to a gene: 6. The CDR3 is 13 amino acids. Germline values: CDR1 MNHEY, CDR2 SVGAGI. CDR3 region: CASSRTGDSPLHF. CDR3 coding DNA: TGTGCCAGCAGCCGCACAGGGGACTCACCCCTCCACTTT.

This clonotype rates as medium-sized (0.01 to 0.1%). The chain has TRBV2 and TRBJ2-3; 7 nucleotides agree with TRBD2. The germline V gene has CDR1 SNHLY and CDR2 FYNNEI. This CDR3 has 14 amino acids. The trim removed 7 bases at V and 4 bases at J, leaving 8 bases unmatched. CDR3 coding DNA: TGTGCCAGCACTTTTAATCGGGGGGCAGATACGCAGTATTTT. Protein product: CASTFNRGADTQYF. Together with reference TRBV2 and TRBJ2-3, the CDR3 gives the full variable domain: EPEVTQTPSHQVTQMGQEVILRCVPISNHLYFYWYRQILGQKVEFLVSFYNNEISEKSEIFDDQFSVERPDGSNFTLKIRSTKLEDSAMYFCASTFNRGADTQYFGPGTRLTVL.

This clonotype was recorded at least ten times. The chain combines TRBV5-1 with TRBJ2-6, with a weak D call TRBD2 (6 bases). This CDR3 is 17 amino acids long. Germline V lookup: CDR1 SGHRS, CDR2 YFSETQ. V was trimmed by 3 bases and J by 2 bases, leaving 15 bases between them. CDR3 nucleotide sequence: TGCGCCAGCAGCTCAACTCCGGGGGAGACTGGGGCCAACGTCCTGACTTTC. The encoded protein is CASSSTPGETGANVLTF.